The rows below give T cell receptor beta chains drawn from one sample of a study of T cell changes during pregnancy in multiple sclerosis. Assay used: immunoSEQ multiplex PCR; TCRdb lists only in-frame clones, some missing. The sample records approximately 50,000 clones, roughly 90% being singletons. The sequencing used CD4+ T cells from peripheral blood mononuclear cells, collected after pregnancy. These receptors were obtained from a female donor with multiple sclerosis, enrolled in a pregnancy study. Each CDR3 is given with its conserved first and last residue. The D gene is left open where the match is weak. The size of a clone is reported for some rows only, either as once, few or many, or as a class for expanded clones.

>TRBD2|once|TRBV18|TRBJ2-1
CASSRLAGGPWGYNEQFF
TGTGCCAGCTCGCGACTAGCGGGAGGGCCTTGGGGGTACAATGAGCAGTTCTTC
>TRBD2|-|TRBV5-1|TRBJ2-2
CASSLDGVRGLAGSGELFF
TGCGCCAGCAGCTTGGATGGGGTGCGGGGACTAGCGGGATCCGGGGAGCTGTTTTTT
>TRBD2|-|TRBV7-9|TRBJ2-2
CASRRGTSATGELFF
TGTGCCAGCAGACGCGGGACTAGCGCTACCGGGGAGCTGTTTTTT
>TRBD2|-|TRBV5-4|TRBJ2-1
CASSLGGSRNEQFF
TGTGCCAGCAGCTTGGGCGGGAGTAGGAATGAGCAGTTCTTC
>-|-|TRBV7-6|TRBJ2-7
CASSLLSVEREQYF
TGTGCCAGCAGCCTCTTGTCGGTTGAGCGCGAGCAGTACTTC
>-|-|TRBV30|TRBJ1-1
CAWSQRVNTEAFF
TGTGCCTGGAGTCAGAGGGTGAACACTGAAGCTTTCTTT
>-|-|TRBV7-8|TRBJ1-4
CASSRGFSEKLFF
TGTGCCAGCAGCAGGGGTTTTTCTGAAAAACTGTTTTTT
>TRBD2|few|TRBV6-8|TRBJ2-7
CASRPPSAREAPYEQYF
TGTGCCAGCAGGCCCCCAAGCGCGCGGGAGGCTCCCTACGAGCAGTACTTC
>TRBD1|-|TRBV7-2|TRBJ1-2
CASSLASGQGIYGYTF
TGTGCCAGCAGCCTAGCCTCGGGACAGGGAATATATGGCTACACCTTC
>TRBD1|-|TRBV6-1|TRBJ2-5
CASSRDRSETQYF
TGTGCCAGCAGTAGGGACAGGAGCGAGACCCAGTACTTC
>-|once|TRBV5-1|TRBJ1-3
CASSLAAGQGNTIYF
TGCGCCAGCAGCTTGGCTGCAGGGCAGGGAAACACCATATATTTT
>-|-|TRBV2|TRBJ2-5
CASKAGRQETQYF
TGTGCCAGCAAGGCGGGCCGCCAAGAGACCCAGTACTTC
>TRBD2|-|TRBV11-3|TRBJ2-2
CASSLSLAVNTGELFF
TGTGCCAGCAGCTTAAGCCTAGCGGTAAACACCGGGGAGCTGTTTTTT
>-|once|TRBV19|TRBJ1-1
CASSIPRTAKNTEAFF
TGTGCCAGTAGTATACCCCGGACAGCAAAGAACACTGAAGCTTTCTTT
>-|-|TRBV19|TRBJ1-3
CASTQTASSGNTIYF
TGTGCCAGTACTCAGACAGCGTCCTCTGGAAACACCATATATTTT
>TRBD1|-|TRBV7-2|TRBJ2-7
CASSSPTGRYEQYF
TGTGCCAGCAGCTCCCCGACAGGGCGGTACGAGCAGTACTTC
>TRBD2|-|TRBV5-6|TRBJ2-5
CASSLPGLGKETQYF
TGTGCCAGCAGCTTACCGGGACTAGGAAAAGAGACCCAGTACTTC
>TRBD2|once|TRBV7-8|TRBJ2-7
CASSWTSTSGQSYEQYF
TGTGCCAGCAGCTGGACCTCCACTAGCGGTCAATCCTACGAGCAGTACTTC
>TRBD1|-|TRBV30|TRBJ2-5
CAWSHLGQGRGTQYF
TGTGCCTGGAGTCATCTGGGACAGGGGAGGGGGACCCAGTACTTC
>-|-|TRBV5-4|TRBJ2-5
CASSLVGRSPETQYF
TGTGCCAGCAGCTTGGTGGGGCGAAGTCCGGAGACCCAGTACTTC
>-|-|TRBV6-1|TRBJ1-1
CASSESMATEAFF
TGTGCCAGCAGTGAATCGATGGCAACTGAAGCTTTCTTT
>TRBD1|-|TRBV6-5|TRBJ2-1
CASSYDRGRHEQFF
TGTGCCAGCAGTTACGACAGGGGGCGCCATGAGCAGTTCTTC
>TRBD2|-|TRBV27|TRBJ2-2
CASSLVGSGSAGELFF
TGTGCCAGCAGTTTAGTCGGTAGCGGGTCCGCCGGGGAGCTGTTTTTT
>TRBD2|-|TRBV11-3|TRBJ2-5
CASSLGGTSGRPTQYF
TGTGCCAGCAGCTTAGGGGGGACTAGCGGGAGGCCCACCCAGTACTTC
>TRBD2|-|TRBV27|TRBJ2-7
CASQARGAYEQYF
TGTGCCAGCCAAGCTCGGGGGGCCTACGAGCAGTACTTC
>-|-|TRBV7-9|TRBJ2-1
CASSLIGGTYNEQFF
TGTGCCAGCAGCTTAATAGGCGGAACCTACAATGAGCAGTTCTTC
>-|-|TRBV19|TRBJ1-2
CASSIYGRGYGYTF
TGTGCCAGTAGTATTTACGGGAGAGGATATGGCTACACCTTC
>TRBD2|-|TRBV7-9|TRBJ2-1
CASSPAPGTSGSNEQFF
TGTGCCAGCAGCCCCGCGCCCGGGACTAGCGGGAGCAATGAGCAGTTCTTC